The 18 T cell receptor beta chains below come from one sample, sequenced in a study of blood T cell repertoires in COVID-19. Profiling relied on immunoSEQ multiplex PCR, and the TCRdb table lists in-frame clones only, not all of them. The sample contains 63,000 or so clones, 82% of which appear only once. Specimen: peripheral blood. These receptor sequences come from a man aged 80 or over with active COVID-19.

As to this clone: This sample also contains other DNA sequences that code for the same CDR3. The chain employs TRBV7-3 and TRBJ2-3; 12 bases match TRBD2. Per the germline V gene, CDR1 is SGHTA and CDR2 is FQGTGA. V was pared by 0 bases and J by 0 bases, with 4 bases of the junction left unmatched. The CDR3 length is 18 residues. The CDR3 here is CASSLTASGGGSTDTQYF. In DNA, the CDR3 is TGTGCCAGCAGCTTAACGGCTAGCGGGGGGGGAAGCACAGATACGCAGTATTTT.

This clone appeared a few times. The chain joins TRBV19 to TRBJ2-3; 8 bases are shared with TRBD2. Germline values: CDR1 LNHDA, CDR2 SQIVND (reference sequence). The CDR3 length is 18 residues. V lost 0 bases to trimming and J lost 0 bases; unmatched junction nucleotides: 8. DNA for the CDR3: TGTGCCAGTAGTATAGAAGGGCCTAGCGGGTACAGCACAGATACGCAGTATTTT. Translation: CASSIEGPSGYSTDTQYF.

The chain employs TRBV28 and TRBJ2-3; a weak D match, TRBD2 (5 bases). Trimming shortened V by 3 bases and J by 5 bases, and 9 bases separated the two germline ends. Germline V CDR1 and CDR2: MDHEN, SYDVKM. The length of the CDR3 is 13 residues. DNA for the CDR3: TGTGCCAGCAGTTTGGTTAGCGTAGATACGCAGTATTTT. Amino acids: CASSLVSVDTQYF.

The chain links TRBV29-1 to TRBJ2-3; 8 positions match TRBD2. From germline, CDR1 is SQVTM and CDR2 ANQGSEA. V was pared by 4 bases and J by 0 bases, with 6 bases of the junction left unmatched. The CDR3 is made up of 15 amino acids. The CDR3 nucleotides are TGCAGCGTTGTTTTGGCTAGCGGGAGCACAGATACGCAGTATTTT. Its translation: CSVVLASGSTDTQYF.

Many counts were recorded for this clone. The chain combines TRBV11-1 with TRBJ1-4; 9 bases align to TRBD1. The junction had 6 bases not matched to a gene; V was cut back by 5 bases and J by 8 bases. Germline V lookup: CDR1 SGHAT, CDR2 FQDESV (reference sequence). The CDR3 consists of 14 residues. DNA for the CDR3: TGTGCCAGCAGCCCGGACAGGGGTGGCGAAAAACTGTTTTTT. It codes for CASSPDRGGEKLFF. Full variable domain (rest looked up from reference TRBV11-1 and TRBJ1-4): EAEVAQSPRYKITEKSQAVAFWCDPISGHATLYWYRQILGQGPELLVQFQDESVVDDSQLPKDRFSAERLKGVDSTLKIQPAELGDSAMYLCASSPDRGGEKLFFGSGTQLSVL.

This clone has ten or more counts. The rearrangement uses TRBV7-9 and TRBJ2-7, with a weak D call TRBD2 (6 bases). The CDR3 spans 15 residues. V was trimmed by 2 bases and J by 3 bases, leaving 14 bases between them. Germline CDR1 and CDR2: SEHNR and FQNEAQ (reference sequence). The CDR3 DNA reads TGTGCCAGCAGCTTAAACGGCGGGATCCGCTACGAGCAGTACTTC. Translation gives CASSLNGGIRYEQYF.

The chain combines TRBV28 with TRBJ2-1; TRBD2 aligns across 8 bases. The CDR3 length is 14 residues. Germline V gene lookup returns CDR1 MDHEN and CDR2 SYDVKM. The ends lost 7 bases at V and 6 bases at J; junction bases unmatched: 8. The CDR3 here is CASNLGLGGNEQFF. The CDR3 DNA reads TGTGCCAGCAACTTGGGACTAGGAGGCAATGAGCAGTTCTTC.

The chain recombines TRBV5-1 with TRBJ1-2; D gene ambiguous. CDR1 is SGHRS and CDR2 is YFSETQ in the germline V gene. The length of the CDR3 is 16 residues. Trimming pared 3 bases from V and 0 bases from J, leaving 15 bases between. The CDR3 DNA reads TGCGCCAGCAGCTCCTCCCCGACATTAGCTAACTATGGCTACACCTTC. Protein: CASSSSPTLANYGYTF.

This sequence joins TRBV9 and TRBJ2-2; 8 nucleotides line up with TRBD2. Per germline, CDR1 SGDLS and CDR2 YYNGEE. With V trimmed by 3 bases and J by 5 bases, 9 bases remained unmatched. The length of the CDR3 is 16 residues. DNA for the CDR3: TGTGCCAGCAGCGCCAGACGGGCTAGCGGGACCGGGGAGCTGTTTTTT. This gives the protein CASSARRASGTGELFF. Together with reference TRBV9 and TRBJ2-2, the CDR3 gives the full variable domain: DSGVTQTPKHLITATGQRVTLRCSPRSGDLSVYWYQQSLDQGLQFLIQYYNGEERAKGNILERFSAQQFPDLHSELNLSSLELGDSALYFCASSARRASGTGELFFGEGSRLTVL.

The CDR3 reads CASSLHGIGDTEAFF. DNA of the CDR3: TGTGCCAGCAGCCTACATGGTATCGGGGACACTGAAGCTTTCTTT. This chain uses TRBV5-6 with TRBJ1-1, with no clear D. The CDR3 length is 15 residues. The V end lost 4 bases, the J end lost 3 bases, and 16 bases lay between the germline ends. The germline V gene has CDR1 SGHDT and CDR2 YYEEEE.

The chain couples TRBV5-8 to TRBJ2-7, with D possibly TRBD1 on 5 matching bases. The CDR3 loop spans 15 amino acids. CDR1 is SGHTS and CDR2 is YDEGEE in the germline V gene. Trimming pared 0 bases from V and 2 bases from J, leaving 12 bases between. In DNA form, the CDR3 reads TGTGCCAGCAGCTTGGGGGCGGCAGGGCCCTACGAGCAGTACTTC. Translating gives CASSLGAAGPYEQYF.

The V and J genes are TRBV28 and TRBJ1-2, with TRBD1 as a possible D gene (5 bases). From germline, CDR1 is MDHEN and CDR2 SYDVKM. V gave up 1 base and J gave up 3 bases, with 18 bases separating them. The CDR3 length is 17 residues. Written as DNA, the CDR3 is TGTGCCAGCAGTTTATCGGGTAGACAGCCCGGGTACTATGGCTACACCTTC. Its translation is CASSLSGRQPGYYGYTF.

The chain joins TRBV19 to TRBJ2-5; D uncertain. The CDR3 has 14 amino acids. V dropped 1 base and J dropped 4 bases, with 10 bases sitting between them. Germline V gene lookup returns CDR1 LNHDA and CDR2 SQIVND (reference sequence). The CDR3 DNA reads TGTGCCAGTAGTATAGGGCCCGCGGTAGAGACCCAGTACTTC. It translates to CASSIGPAVETQYF. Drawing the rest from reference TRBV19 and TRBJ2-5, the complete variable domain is DGGITQSPKYLFRKEGQNVTLSCEQNLNHDAMYWYRQDPGQGLRLIYYSQIVNDFQKGDIAEGYSVSREKKESFPLTVTSAQKNPTAFYLCASSIGPAVETQYFGPGTRLLVL.

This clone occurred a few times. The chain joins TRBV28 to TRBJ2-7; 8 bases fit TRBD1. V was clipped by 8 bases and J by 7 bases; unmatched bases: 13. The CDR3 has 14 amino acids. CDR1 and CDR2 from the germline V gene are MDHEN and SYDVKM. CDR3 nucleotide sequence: TGTGCCAGCCGCACCGGGCAGGGGGCGGAAGAGCAGTACTTC. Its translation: CASRTGQGAEEQYF.

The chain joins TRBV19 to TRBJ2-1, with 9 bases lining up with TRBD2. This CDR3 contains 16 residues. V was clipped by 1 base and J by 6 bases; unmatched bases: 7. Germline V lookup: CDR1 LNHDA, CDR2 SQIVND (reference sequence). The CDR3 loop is CASSIAPGLARNEQFF. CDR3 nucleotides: TGTGCCAGTAGTATAGCACCGGGACTAGCCCGCAATGAGCAGTTCTTC.

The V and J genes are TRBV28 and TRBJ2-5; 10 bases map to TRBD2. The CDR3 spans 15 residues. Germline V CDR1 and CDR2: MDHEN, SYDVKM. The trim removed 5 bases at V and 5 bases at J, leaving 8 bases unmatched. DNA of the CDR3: TGTGCCAGCAGTACCAGCGGGAGGGCCCGCGAGACCCAGTACTTC. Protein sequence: CASSTSGRARETQYF. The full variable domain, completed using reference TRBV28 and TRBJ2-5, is DVKVTQSSRYLVKRTGEKVFLECVQDMDHENMFWYRQDPGLGLRLIYFSYDVKMKEKGDIPEGYSVSREKKERFSLILESASTNQTSMYLCASSTSGRARETQYFGPGTRLLVL.

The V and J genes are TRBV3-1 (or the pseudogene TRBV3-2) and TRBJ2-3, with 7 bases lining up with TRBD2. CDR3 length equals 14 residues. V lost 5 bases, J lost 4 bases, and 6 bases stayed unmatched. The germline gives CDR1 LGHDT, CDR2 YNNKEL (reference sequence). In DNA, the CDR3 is TGTGCCAGCAGCACCGGGACTACGGCAGATACGCAGTATTTT. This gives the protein CASSTGTTADTQYF.

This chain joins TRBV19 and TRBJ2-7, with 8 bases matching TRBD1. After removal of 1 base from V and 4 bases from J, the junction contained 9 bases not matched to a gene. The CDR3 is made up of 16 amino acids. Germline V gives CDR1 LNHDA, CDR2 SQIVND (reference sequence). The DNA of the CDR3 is TGTGCCAGTAGTATAGGAGGACAGGGCTCGGGGTACGAGCAGTACTTC. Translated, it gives CASSIGGQGSGYEQYF. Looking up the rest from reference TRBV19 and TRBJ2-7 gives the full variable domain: DGGITQSPKYLFRKEGQNVTLSCEQNLNHDAMYWYRQDPGQGLRLIYYSQIVNDFQKGDIAEGYSVSREKKESFPLTVTSAQKNPTAFYLCASSIGGQGSGYEQYFGPGTRLTVT.